Each of the 15 T cell receptor beta chains below was sequenced from the same sample in a study of breast tumors, draining lymph nodes, adjacent tissues listed by TCRdb under 2016. Lymph node samples came from the axillary draining lymph nodes of breast cancer patients. The protocol used for the library was multiplex PCR. The sequencer listed for this sample is Illumina HiSeq 2000. TCRdb reworked the public reads: Q25 trimming with fastp, MiXCR clone assembly, productive beta chains retained. When rows share a CDR3 protein, they turn into one entry using the most common DNA and genes. The sample table lists more than 250,000 distinct CDR3 sequences, around 30% of them with a count of one. The ten largest clonotypes hold more than 0.95% of the sample. Sample: axillary lymph node tissue. The receptors were gathered from a female donor with breast cancer. Some clones in this sample may be carry-over from other donors' samples.

This clonotype was detected ten times or more. V and J are TRBV6-4 and TRBJ2-7; TRBD2 is a possible D gene (5 bases). The CDR3 is 12 amino acids. Germline lookup yields CDR1 MRHNA and CDR2 SNTAGT. Trimming pared 6 bases from V and 3 bases from J, leaving 9 bases between. The CDR3 is CASSAGRYEQYF. The CDR3 DNA reads as TGTGCCAGCAGCGCGGGTCGCTACGAGCAGTACTTC.

There are a few counts of this clonotype. This clone may be a read error of a much larger clone one base away. The chain uses TRBV6-6 and TRBJ1-2; D is uncertain. Trimming pared 5 bases from V and 4 bases from J, leaving 8 bases between. This CDR3 contains 12 residues. CDR1 MNHNY and CDR2 SVGAGI come from the germline V gene (reference sequence). In DNA form, the CDR3 reads TGTGCCAGCAGTCACGAGTCCTATGGCTACACCTTC. It encodes CASSHESYGYTF.

This clonotype showed up just once. This may stem from a read error, because a much larger clone lies one nucleotide away. J is TRBJ2-1 and V is TRBV20-1; D is possibly TRBD2 (6 bases). Per the germline V gene, CDR1 is DFQATT and CDR2 is SNEGSKA (reference sequence). V dropped 7 bases and J dropped 9 bases, with 19 bases sitting between them. This CDR3 is 13 amino acids long. As DNA, the CDR3 is TGCAGTGGACGGCGGGAAATGGTCGGTGAGCAGTTCTTC. This translates into CSGRREMVGEQFF.

This clonotype was seen many times. V and J are TRBV12-3 or TRBV12-4 and TRBJ2-2, with D hard to call. The CDR3 has 15 amino acids. Trimming cost V 6 bases and J 2 bases, with 13 bases left between them. Here the CDR3 DNA reads TGTGCCAGCAGGTCCACCTGGGGAAACACCGGGGAGCTGTTTTTT. Translating gives CASRSTWGNTGELFF.

There are a few counts of this clonotype. This may stem from a read error, because a much larger clone lies one nucleotide away. This chain uses TRBV9 with TRBJ1-6, with no clear D. Germline CDR1 SGDLS, CDR2 YYNGEE. CDR3 size: 15 residues. CDR3 DNA sequence: TGTGCCAGCAGCCCCCAGGCAGCCTATAATTCACCCCCCCACTTT. Translation: CASSPQAAYNSPPHF.

This clonotype was seen ten or more times. The chain employs TRBV6-5 and TRBJ1-2; D unresolved. The germline V and J ends were trimmed by 5 bases and 4 bases, with 11 bases remaining between them. Germline CDR1 MNHEY, CDR2 SVGAGI. The CDR3 consists of 13 residues. The CDR3 loop reads CASSREHGYGYTF. Here the CDR3 DNA reads TGTGCCAGCAGTCGGGAGCACGGCTATGGCTACACCTTC.

This clonotype was recorded many times. The chain links TRBV4-1 to TRBJ2-2, with unresolved D. The germline V gene has CDR1 MGHRA and CDR2 YSYEKL. Deletions cut 0 bases from V and 2 bases from J, with 7 bases between. The CDR3 loop spans 15 amino acids. The CDR3 loop reads CASSQDRPNTGELFF. DNA of the CDR3: TGCGCCAGCAGCCAAGACAGACCCAACACCGGGGAGCTGTTTTTT.

This clonotype has more than one count but fewer than ten. This rearrangement joins TRBV10-1 to TRBJ1-1; 7 bases map to TRBD1. The J segment lost 3 bases and the V segment lost 9 bases, leaving 4 bases of the junction unmatched. This CDR3 region has 12 residues. Germline V gene lookup returns CDR1 WNHNN and CDR2 SYGVQD (reference sequence). DNA of the CDR3: TGCGCCAGTGGTACAGGGGACACTGAAGCTTTCTTT. The encoded protein is CASGTGDTEAFF.

This clonotype was counted many times. The chain carries TRBV13 and TRBJ2-7; tentatively, D is TRBD2 (5 bases). Per the germline V gene, CDR1 is PRHDT and CDR2 is FYEKMQ (reference sequence). The CDR3 length is 13 residues. V lost 5 bases to trimming and J lost 3 bases, with 11 bases between them. CDR3 sequence: CASSLRAGYEQYF. The DNA of the CDR3 is TGTGCCAGCAGCCTGCGGGCAGGCTACGAGCAGTACTTC.

This clonotype was counted many times. CDR3 protein: CASSLGQGMGTGELFF. The CDR3 bases are TGCGCCAGCAGCTTGGGACAGGGGATGGGGACCGGGGAGCTGTTTTTT. The rearrangement joins TRBV5-1 to TRBJ2-2; 8 nucleotides agree with TRBD1. This CDR3 has 16 amino acids. V was clipped by 0 bases and J by 5 bases; unmatched bases: 6. Per germline, CDR1 SGHRS and CDR2 YFSETQ.

This clonotype has a count of ten or more. The J gene is TRBJ2-3, the V gene TRBV12-3 or TRBV12-4; no clear D. The length of the CDR3 is 13 residues. The CDR3 here is CVSAPMETDTQYF. CDR3 nucleotides: TGTGTTTCTGCTCCGATGGAAACAGATACGCAGTATTTT.

With regard to this clonotype: A clone one base away is much larger, so this may be a read error. The chain combines TRBV5-6 with TRBJ2-6, with D perhaps matching TRBD1 (6 bases). Germline values: CDR1 SGHDT, CDR2 YYEEEE. The CDR3 runs 18 residues. The CDR3 is CASSLVQGISSGVNVLTF. The CDR3 region has the DNA TGTGCCAGCAGCTTGGTGCAGGGGATCAGCTCTGGGGTCAACGTCCTGACTTTC.

This clonotype has ten or more counts. This chain connects TRBV7-9 to TRBJ2-1, with TRBD1 matching 8 bases. The CDR3 consists of 15 residues. V lost 5 bases, J lost 3 bases, and 6 bases stayed unmatched. Germline CDR1 and CDR2: SEHNR and FQNEAQ (reference sequence). The CDR3 DNA reads as TGTGCCAGCAGCGTGTCGGACAGGGACTACAATGAGCAGTTCTTC. This codes for CASSVSDRDYNEQFF.

This chain connects TRBV6-4 to TRBJ2-7; 8 nucleotides line up with TRBD1. Germline loops: CDR1 MRHNA, CDR2 SNTAGT. CDR3 length: 16 residues. V trimming: 7 bases; J trimming: 3 bases; junction bases outside the gene matches: 14. The CDR3 loop reads CASTLRDRFPDYEQYF. The DNA for the CDR3 is TGTGCCAGCACCCTACGGGACAGGTTTCCGGACTACGAGCAGTACTTC.

The rearrangement joins TRBV30 to TRBJ2-3; D unclear. Germline loops: CDR1 GTSNPN, CDR2 SVGIG (reference sequence). V lost 0 bases, J lost 0 bases, and 7 bases lay in between. This CDR3 is 14 amino acids long. The CDR3 loop is CAWSVGISTDTQYF. Written as DNA, the CDR3 is TGTGCCTGGAGTGTTGGTATTAGCACAGATACGCAGTATTTT.